This T cell receptor (beta chain) was recorded in a study of T-cell memory formation after mild COVID-19. Study observations and caveats: Clones that shrank (day 15 to 85) were balanced CD4/CD8, whereas later expanders leaned CD4+.

V lost 4 bases and J lost 6, with 9 bases in between. Germline values: CDR1 SNHLY, CDR2 FYNNEI. The CDR3 is 13 residues long. This clonotype was picked up a small number of times. The antigen is unknown. Via MiXCR, TCRdb re-called the 5' RACE reads, giving one row per CDR3 protein. The repertoire holds about 150,000 distinct CDR3 sequences, with 15% to 20% as singletons. The clonotype was recovered from an adult woman who had mild COVID-19 (a few samples of this study predate the infection). Cell type and time point are not known. Sequencing input: PBMCs or a T cell subset sorted from them (not recorded which). The chain uses TRBV2 and TRBJ1-4; tentatively, D is TRBD1 (5 bases). CDR3 nucleotide sequence: TGTGCCAGCAGTGCAGGGACGTATGAAAAACTGTTTTTT. The encoded protein is CASSAGTYEKLFF.